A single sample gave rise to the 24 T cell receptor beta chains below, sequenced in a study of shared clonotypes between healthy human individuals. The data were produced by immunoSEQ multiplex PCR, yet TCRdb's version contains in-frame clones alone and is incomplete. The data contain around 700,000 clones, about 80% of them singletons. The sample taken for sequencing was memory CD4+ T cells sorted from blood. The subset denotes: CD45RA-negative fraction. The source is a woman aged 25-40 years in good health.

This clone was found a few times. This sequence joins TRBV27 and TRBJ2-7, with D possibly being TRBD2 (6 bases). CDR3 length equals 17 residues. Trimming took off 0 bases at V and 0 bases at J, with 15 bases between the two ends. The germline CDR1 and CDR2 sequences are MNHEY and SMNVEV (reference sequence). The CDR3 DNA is TGTGCCAGCAGTTTATCGGGGCACGCGGAGGGCTCCTACGAGCAGTACTTC. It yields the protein CASSLSGHAEGSYEQYF.

The CDR3 DNA follows: TGCAGTGGAGGGCTAGAAGGCTACACCTTC. This gives the protein CSGGLEGYTF. The V call is TRBV20-1, the J call TRBJ1-2, with D unclear. This CDR3 contains 10 residues. In germline, CDR1 is DFQATT, CDR2 SNEGSKA (reference sequence). Trimming shortened V by 7 bases and J by 8 bases, and 11 bases separated the two germline ends.

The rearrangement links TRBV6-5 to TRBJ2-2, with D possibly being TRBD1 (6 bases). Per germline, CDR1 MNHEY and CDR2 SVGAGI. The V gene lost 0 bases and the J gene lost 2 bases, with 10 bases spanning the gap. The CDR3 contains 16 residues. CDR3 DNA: TGTGCCAGCAGTTACTCGAGGACAGATAACACCGGGGAGCTGTTTTTT. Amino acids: CASSYSRTDNTGELFF.

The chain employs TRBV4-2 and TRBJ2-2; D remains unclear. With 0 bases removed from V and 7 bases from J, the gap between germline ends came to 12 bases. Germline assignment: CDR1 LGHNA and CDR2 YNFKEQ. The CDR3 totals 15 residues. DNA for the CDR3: TGTGCCAGCAGCCAAGAGACCCCACGCGGCGGGGAGCTGTTTTTT. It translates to CASSQETPRGGELFF.

CDR3 bases: TGTGCCAGCAGGGGAAGTTACAATGAGCAGTTCTTC. Its protein product is CASRGSYNEQFF. This chain connects TRBV27 to TRBJ2-1, with D unresolved. This CDR3 is built from 12 residues. Looked up from germline, CDR1 is MNHEY and CDR2 is SMNVEV (reference sequence). V lost 6 bases, J lost 4 bases, and 7 bases lay in between.

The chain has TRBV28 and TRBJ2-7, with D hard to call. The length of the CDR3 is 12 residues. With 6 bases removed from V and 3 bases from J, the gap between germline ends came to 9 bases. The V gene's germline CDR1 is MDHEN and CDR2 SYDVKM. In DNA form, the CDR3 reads TGTGCCAGCAGCGGTAGCCTCTACGAGCAGTACTTC. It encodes CASSGSLYEQYF.

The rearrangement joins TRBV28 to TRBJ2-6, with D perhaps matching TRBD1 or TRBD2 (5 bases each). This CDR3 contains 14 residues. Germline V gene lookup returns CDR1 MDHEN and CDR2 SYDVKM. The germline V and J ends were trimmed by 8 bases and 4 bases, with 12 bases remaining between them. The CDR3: CASLRGSGANVLTF. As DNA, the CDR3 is TGTGCCAGCCTCCGGGGCTCAGGGGCCAACGTCCTGACTTTC.

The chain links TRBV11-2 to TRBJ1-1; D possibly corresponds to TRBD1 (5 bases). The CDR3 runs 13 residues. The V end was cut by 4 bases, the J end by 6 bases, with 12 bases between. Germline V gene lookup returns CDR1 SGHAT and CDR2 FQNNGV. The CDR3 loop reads CASSWVWGSEAFF. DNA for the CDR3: TGTGCCAGCAGCTGGGTTTGGGGCTCTGAAGCTTTCTTT.

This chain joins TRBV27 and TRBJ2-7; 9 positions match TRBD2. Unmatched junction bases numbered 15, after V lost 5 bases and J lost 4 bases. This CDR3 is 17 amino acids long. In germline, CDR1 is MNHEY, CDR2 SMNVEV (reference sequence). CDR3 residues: CASSPRPGAGGWYEQYF. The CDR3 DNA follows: TGTGCCAGCAGTCCCAGACCGGGTGCGGGAGGGTGGTACGAGCAGTACTTC.

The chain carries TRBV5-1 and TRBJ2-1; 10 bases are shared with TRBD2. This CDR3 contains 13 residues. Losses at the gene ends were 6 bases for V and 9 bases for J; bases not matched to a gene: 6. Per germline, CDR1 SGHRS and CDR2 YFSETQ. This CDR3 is CASTSGRAVEQFF. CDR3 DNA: TGCGCCAGCACCAGCGGGAGGGCCGTTGAGCAGTTCTTC.

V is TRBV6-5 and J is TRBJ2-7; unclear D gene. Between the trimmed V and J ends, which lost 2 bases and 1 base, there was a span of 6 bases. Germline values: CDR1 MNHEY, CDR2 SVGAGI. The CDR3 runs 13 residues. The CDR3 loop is CASSYLGSYEQYF. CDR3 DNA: TGTGCCAGCAGTTACCTCGGATCCTACGAGCAGTACTTC.

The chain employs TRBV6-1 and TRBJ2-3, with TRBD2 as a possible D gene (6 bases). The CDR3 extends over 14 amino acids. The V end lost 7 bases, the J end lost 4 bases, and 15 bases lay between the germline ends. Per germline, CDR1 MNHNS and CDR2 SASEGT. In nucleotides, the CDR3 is TGTGCCAGCAAACGACGGGAGTCAGCAGATACGCAGTATTTT. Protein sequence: CASKRRESADTQYF.

The CDR3 DNA is TGTGCCATCCGTGGGAGTTCCAGTAATGAGCAGTTCTTC. Its protein is CAIRGSSSNEQFF. This chain connects TRBV10-3 to TRBJ2-1; D may be TRBD2 (5 bases). This CDR3 has 13 residues. The V gene lost 8 bases and the J gene lost 7 bases, with 15 bases spanning the gap. The V gene's germline CDR1 is ENHRY and CDR2 SYGVKD.

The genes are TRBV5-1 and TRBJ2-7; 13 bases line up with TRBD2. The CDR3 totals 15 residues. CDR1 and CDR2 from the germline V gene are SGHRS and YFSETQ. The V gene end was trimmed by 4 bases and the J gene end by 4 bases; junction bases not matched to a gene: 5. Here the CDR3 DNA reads TGCGCCAGCAGCACCCGGACTAGCGGGAGTTACGAGCAGTACTTC. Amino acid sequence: CASSTRTSGSYEQYF.

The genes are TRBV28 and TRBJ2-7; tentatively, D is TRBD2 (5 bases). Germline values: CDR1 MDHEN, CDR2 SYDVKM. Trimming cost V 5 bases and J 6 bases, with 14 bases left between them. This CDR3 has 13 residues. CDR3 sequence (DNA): TGTGCCAGCAGTCCGGGTGGTCGGGGCGAGCAGTACTTC. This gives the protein CASSPGGRGEQYF.

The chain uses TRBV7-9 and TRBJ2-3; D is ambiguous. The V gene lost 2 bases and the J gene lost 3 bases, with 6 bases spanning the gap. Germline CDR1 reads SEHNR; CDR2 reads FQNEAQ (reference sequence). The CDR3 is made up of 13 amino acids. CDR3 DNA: TGTGCCAGCAGCTTAATGGGGACAGATACGCAGTATTTT. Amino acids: CASSLMGTDTQYF.

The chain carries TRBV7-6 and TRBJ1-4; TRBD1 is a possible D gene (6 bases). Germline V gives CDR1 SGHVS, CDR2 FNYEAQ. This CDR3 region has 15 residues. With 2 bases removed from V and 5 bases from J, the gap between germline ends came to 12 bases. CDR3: CASSLMGAGNEKLFF. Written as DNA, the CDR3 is TGTGCCAGCAGCTTAATGGGGGCAGGGAATGAAAAACTGTTTTTT.

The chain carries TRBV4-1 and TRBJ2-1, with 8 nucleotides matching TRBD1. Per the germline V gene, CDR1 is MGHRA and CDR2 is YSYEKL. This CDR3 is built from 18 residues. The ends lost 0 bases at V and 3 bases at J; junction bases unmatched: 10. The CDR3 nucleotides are TGCGCCAGCAGCCAAGATAATCTCCCCAGGGGGCACTACAATGAGCAGTTCTTC. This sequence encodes CASSQDNLPRGHYNEQFF.

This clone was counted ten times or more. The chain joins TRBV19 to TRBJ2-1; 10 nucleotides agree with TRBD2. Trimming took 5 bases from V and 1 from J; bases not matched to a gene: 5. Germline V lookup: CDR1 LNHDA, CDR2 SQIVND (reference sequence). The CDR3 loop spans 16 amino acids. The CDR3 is CASSFSLAGSYNEQFF. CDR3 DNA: TGTGCCAGTAGTTTCTCACTAGCGGGATCCTACAATGAGCAGTTCTTC.

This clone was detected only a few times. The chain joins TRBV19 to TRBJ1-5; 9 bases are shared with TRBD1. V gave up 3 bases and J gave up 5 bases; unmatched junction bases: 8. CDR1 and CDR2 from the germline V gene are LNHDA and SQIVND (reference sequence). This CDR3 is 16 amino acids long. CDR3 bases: TGTGCCAGTAGTATTTTGGGACAGGGCGGATATCAGCCCCAGCATTTT. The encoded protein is CASSILGQGGYQPQHF.

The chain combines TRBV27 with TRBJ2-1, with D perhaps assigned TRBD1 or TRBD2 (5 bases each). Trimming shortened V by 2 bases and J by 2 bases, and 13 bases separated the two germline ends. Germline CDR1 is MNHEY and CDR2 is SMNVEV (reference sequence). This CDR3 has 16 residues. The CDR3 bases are TGTGCCAGCAGTTTACAAGCCGGGGCAACCTACAATGAGCAGTTCTTC. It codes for CASSLQAGATYNEQFF.

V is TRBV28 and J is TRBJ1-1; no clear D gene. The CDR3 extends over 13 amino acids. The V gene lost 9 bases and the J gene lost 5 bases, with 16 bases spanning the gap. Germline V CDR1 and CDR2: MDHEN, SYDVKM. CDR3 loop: CASDADRGTEAFF. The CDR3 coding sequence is TGTGCCAGTGACGCGGACCGTGGGACTGAAGCTTTCTTT. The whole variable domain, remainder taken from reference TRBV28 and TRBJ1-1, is DVKVTQSSRYLVKRTGEKVFLECVQDMDHENMFWYRQDPGLGLRLIYFSYDVKMKEKGDIPEGYSVSREKKERFSLILESASTNQTSMYLCASDADRGTEAFFGQGTRLTVV.

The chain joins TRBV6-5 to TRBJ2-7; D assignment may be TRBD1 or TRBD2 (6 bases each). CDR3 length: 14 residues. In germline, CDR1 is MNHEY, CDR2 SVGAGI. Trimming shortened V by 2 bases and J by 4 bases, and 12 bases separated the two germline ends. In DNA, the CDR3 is TGTGCCAGCAGTTACGGGGGGCGCGTTTACGAGCAGTACTTC. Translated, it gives CASSYGGRVYEQYF.

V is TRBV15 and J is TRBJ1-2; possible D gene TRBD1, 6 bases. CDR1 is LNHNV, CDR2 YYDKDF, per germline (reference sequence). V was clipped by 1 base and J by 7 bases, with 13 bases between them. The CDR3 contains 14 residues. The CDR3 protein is CATSRGAGAGGYTF. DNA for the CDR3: TGTGCCACCAGCAGAGGAGCGGGGGCGGGTGGCTACACCTTC.